This T cell receptor (beta chain) originates from a study of blood T cell repertoires in COVID-19. Study as a whole: Samples representing acute and convalescent COVID-19 were sourced from the United States, Italy and Spain. PBMCs, B-cell-depleted T cells, or T cells provided the cDNA or gDNA that made up the material.

Sequencing was performed with immunoSEQ multiplex PCR; in TCRdb, only in-frame clones are kept and a portion is missing. The sample gives roughly 120,000 clones, 80% of which show up once; around 1.9% is in the top ten. CDR3 length: 16 amino acids. Germline CDR1 is KGHSH and CDR2 is LQKENI. With V trimmed by 4 bases and J by 2 bases, 8 bases remained unmatched. The receptor was derived from a man aged 70-80 years with acute or convalescent COVID-19. Material: peripheral blood. The chain uses TRBV18 and TRBJ1-1, with 9 bases that match TRBD1. The CDR3 DNA follows: TGTGCCAGCTCACTTGGGACAGGGAGGAGAAACACTGAAGCTTTCTTT. Amino acids: CASSLGTGRRNTEAFF. Full variable domain (remainder filled in from reference TRBV18 and TRBJ1-1): NAGVMQNPRHLVRRRGQEARLRCSPMKGHSHVYWYRQLPEEGLKFMVYLQKENIIDESGMPKERFSAEFPKEGPSILRIQQVVRGDSAAYFCASSLGTGRRNTEAFFGQGTRLTVV.